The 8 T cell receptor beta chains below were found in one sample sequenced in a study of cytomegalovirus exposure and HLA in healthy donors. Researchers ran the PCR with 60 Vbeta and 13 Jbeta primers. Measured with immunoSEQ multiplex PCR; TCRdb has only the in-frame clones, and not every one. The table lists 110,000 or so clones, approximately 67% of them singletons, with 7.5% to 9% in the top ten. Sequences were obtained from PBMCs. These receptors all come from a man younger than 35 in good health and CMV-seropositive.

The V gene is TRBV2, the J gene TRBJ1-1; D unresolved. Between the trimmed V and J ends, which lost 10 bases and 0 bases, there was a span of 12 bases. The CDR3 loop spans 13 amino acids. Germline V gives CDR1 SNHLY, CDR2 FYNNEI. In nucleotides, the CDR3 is TGTGCCAACGCCATCGAGTTGAACACTGAAGCTTTCTTT. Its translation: CANAIELNTEAFF.

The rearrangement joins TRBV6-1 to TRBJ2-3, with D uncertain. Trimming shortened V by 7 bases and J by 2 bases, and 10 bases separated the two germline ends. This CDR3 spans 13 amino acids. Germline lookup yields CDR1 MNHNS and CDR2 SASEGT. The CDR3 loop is CASKSYATDTQYF. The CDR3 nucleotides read TGTGCCAGCAAGTCCTACGCCACAGATACGCAGTATTTT.

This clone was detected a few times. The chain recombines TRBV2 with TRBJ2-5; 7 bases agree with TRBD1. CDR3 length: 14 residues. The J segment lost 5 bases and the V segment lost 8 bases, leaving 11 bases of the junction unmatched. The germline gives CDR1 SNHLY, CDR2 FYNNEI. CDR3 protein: CASARQGWRETQYF. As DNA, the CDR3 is TGTGCCAGCGCGCGACAGGGTTGGAGGGAGACCCAGTACTTC.

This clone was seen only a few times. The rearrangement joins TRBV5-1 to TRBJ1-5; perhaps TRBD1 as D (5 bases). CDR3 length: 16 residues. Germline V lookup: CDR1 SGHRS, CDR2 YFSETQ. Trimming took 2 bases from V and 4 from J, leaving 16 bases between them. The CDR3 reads CASSFPGAGRNQPQHF. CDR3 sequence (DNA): TGCGCCAGCAGCTTTCCTGGGGCCGGGAGGAATCAGCCCCAGCATTTT.

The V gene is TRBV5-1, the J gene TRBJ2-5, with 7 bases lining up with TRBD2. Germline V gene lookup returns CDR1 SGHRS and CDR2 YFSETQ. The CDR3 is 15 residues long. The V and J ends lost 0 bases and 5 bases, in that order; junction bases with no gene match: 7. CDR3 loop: CASSLEIGSGETQYF. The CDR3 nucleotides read TGCGCCAGCAGCTTGGAAATTGGTAGCGGGGAGACCCAGTACTTC.

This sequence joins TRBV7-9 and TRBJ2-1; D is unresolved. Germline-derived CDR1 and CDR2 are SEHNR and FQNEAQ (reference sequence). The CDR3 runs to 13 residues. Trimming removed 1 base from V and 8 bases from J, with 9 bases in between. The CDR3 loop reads CASSLVPGHEQFF. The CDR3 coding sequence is TGTGCCAGCAGCTTAGTCCCTGGGCATGAGCAGTTCTTC.

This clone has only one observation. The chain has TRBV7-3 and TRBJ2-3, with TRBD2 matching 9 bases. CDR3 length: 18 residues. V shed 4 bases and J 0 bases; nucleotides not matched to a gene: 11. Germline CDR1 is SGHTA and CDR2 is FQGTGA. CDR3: CASSSNSGGRLSTDTQYF. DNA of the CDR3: TGTGCCAGCAGCTCTAACAGCGGGGGGAGGTTGAGCACAGATACGCAGTATTTT.

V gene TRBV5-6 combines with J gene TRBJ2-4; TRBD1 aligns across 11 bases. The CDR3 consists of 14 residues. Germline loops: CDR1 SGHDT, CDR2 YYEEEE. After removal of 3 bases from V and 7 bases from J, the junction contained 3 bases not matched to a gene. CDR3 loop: CASSWTGGANIQYF. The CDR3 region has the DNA TGTGCCAGCAGCTGGACAGGGGGCGCGAACATTCAGTACTTC.